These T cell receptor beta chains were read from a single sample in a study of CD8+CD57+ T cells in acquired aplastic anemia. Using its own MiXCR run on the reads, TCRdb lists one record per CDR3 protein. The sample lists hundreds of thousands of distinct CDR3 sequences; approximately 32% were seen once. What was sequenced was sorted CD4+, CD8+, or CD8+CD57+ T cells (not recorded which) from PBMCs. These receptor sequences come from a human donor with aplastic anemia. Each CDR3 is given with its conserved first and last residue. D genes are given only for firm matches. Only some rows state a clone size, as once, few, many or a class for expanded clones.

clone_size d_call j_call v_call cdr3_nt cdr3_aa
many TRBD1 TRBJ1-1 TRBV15 TGTGCCACCAGCACCGGGGGACAGGGTTGGACTGAAGCTTTCTTT CATSTGGQGWTEAFF
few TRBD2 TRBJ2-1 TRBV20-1 TGCAGTGCTTCGGTCCTACTAGCGAGCTCCTACAATGAGCAGTTCTTC CSASVLLASSYNEQFF
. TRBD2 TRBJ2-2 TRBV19 TGTGCCAGTAAGGTTGGCGGGGGGGCAGCCGGGGAGCTGTTTTTT CASKVGGGAAGELFF
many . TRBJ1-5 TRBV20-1 TGCAGTGCTAGAGGGCACAGGGCACAGCCCCAGCATTTT CSARGHRAQPQHF
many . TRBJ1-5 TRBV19 TGTGCCAGTAGTATAGGGGGGACACTCAATCAGCCCCAGCATTTT CASSIGGTLNQPQHF
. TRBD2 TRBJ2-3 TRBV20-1 TGCAGTGCTGAGATTCTCCAAGCGGGGTCTAGCACAGATACGCAGTATTTT CSAEILQAGSSTDTQYF
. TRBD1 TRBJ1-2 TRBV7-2 TGTGCCAGCAGCTTACCCCCGGGACAGAACTATGGCTACACCTTC CASSLPPGQNYGYTF
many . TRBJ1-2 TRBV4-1 TGCGCCAGCAGCCAAGATCAGGGTAGCTATGGCTACACCTTC CASSQDQGSYGYTF
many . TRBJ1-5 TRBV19 TGTGCCACGGGGCAGGCGAGCAATCAGCCCCAGCATTTT CATGQASNQPQHF
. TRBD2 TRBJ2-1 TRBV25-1 TGTGCCAGCAGCCGGGCGGGGGTCAATGAGCAGTTCTTC CASSRAGVNEQFF
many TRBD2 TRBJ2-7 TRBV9 TGTGCCAGCAGTTACGGCCCTACTAGCGGGGGGAGGAACGAGCAGTACTTC CASSYGPTSGGRNEQYF
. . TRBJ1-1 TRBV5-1 TGCGCCAGCCGACCGACCGGGGCAGGGAACGCTGAAGCTTTCTTT CASRPTGAGNAEAFF
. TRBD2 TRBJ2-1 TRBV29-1 TGCAGCGTTGAAGATCGGAGCGGGAGGGCCGTAACTGTCTATGAGCAGTTCTTC CSVEDRSGRAVTVYEQFF
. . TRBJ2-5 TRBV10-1 TGCGCCAGCAGCCTAAGACTTCAAGAGACCCAGTACTTC CASSLRLQETQYF
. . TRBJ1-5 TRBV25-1 TGTGCCAGCAGTGCTAGAGGGTGGGATCAGCCCCAGCATTTT CASSARGWDQPQHF
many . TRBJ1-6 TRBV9 TGTGCCAGCAGCGTAGAGGCTGGCGTCAGTTCACCCCTCCACTTT CASSVEAGVSSPLHF
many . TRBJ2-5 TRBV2 TGTGCCAGCAGTGAAAACGACATTGGGCAGACCCAGTACTTC CASSENDIGQTQYF
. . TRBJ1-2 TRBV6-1 TGTGCCAGCAGGGGGGTGGGCAAGCTAGGTGGCTACACCTTC CASRGVGKLGGYTF
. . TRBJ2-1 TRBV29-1 TGCAGCGTAGTAGGTCGAGGAGGAGAGCAGTTCTTC CSVVGRGGEQFF
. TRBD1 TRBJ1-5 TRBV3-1 TGTGCCAGCAGCCTCGCCTCGACAGGGGGCGGTCAGCCCCAGCATTTT CASSLASTGGGQPQHF
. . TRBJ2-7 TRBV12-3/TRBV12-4 TGTGCCAGCAGTTCTCAATTAGGGGGAGGGCCGATCTACGAGCAGTACTTC CASSSQLGGGPIYEQYF
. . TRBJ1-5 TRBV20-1 TGCAGTGCTCCCTCGACCGAGGGCGATCAGCCCCAGCATTTT CSAPSTEGDQPQHF
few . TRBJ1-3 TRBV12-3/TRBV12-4 TGTGCCAGCAGTCGCCCCGTGACAAGCCGAAACACCATATATTTT CASSRPVTSRNTIYF